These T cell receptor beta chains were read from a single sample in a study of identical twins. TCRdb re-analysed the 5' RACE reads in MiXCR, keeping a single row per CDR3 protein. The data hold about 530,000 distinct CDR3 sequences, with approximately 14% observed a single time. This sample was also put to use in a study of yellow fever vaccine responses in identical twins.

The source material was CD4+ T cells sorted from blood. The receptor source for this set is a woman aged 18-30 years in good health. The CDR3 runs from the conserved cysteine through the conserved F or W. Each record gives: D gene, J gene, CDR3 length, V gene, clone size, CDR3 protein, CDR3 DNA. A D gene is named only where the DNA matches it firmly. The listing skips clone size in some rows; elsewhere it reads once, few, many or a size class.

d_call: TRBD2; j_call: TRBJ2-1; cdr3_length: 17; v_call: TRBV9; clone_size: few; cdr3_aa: CASSVRIAGALVGEQFF; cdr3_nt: TGTGCCAGCAGCGTTAGAATAGCGGGGGCGCTTGTTGGGGAGCAGTTCTTC
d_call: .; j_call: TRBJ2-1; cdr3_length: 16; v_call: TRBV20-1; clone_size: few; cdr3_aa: CSARPLGGPSYNEQFF; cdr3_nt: TGCAGTGCTAGGCCCCTCGGGGGCCCCTCCTACAATGAGCAGTTCTTC
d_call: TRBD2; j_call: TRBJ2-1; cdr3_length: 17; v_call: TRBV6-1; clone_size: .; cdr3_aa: CASAPSGGLSSYNEQFF; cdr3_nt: TGTGCCAGCGCACCTAGCGGGGGGTTGAGCTCCTACAATGAGCAGTTCTTC
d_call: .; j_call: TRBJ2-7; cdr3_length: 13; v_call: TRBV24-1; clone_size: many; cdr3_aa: CATRRTASSEQYF; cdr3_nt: TGTGCCACCAGGAGGACAGCGTCTAGCGAGCAGTACTTC
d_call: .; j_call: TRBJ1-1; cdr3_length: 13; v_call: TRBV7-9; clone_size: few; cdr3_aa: CASSPLGGTEAFF; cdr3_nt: TGTGCCAGCAGCCCCTTGGGAGGAACTGAAGCTTTCTTT
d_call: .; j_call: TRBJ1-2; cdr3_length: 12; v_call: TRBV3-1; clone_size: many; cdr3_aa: CASSQVSNGYTF; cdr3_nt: TGTGCCAGCAGCCAAGTCTCGAATGGCTACACCTTC
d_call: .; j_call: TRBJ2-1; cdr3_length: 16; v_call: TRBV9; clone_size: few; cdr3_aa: CASSPRGFGGYNEQFF; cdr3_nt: TGTGCCAGCAGCCCCCGCGGGTTCGGCGGCTATAATGAGCAGTTCTTC
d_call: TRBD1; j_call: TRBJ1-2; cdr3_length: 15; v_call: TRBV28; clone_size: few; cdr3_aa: CASRPRDRGTLGYTF; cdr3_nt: TGTGCCAGCAGGCCCCGGGACAGGGGTACCTTGGGCTACACCTTC
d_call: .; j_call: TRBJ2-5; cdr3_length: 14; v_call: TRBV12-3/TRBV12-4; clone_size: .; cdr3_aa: CASRRLGGKETQYF; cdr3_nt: TGTGCCAGCAGGAGACTAGGAGGGAAAGAGACCCAGTACTTC
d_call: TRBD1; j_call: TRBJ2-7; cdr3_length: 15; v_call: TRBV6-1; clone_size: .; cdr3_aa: CASSQPGQGAKEQYF; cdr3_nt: TGTGCCAGCAGTCAACCGGGACAGGGGGCGAAAGAGCAGTACTTC
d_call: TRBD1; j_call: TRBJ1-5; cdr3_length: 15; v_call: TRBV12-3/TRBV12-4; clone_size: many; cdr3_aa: CASSSGQVSNQPQHF; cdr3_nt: TGTGCCAGCAGTTCAGGACAGGTTAGCAATCAGCCCCAGCATTTT
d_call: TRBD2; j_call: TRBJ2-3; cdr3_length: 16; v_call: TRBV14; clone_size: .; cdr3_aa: CASSHGLAGGLVTQYF; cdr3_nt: TGTGCCAGCAGCCACGGACTAGCGGGGGGGCTCGTTACGCAGTATTTT
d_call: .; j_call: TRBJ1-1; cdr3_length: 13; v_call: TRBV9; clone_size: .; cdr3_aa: CASSVEEGLRAFF; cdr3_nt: TGTGCCAGCAGCGTAGAGGAGGGCCTGAGGGCTTTCTTT
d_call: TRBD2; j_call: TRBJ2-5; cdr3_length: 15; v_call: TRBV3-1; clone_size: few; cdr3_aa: CASRYLRGVRETQYF; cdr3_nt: TGTGCCAGCAGATATCTTCGGGGGGTCCGGGAGACCCAGTACTTC
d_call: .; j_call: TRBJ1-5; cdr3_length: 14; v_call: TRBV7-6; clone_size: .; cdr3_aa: CASSLWELGQPQHF; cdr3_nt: TGTGCCAGCAGCTTATGGGAGCTCGGTCAGCCCCAGCATTTT
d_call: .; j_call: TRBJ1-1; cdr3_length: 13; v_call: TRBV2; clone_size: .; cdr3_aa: CASSEEMNTEAFF; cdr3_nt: TGTGCCAGCAGTGAAGAGATGAACACTGAAGCTTTCTTT
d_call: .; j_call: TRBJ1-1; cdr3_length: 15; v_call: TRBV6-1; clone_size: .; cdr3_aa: CASSPNRQMNTEAFF; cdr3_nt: TGTGCCAGCAGTCCAAACAGACAGATGAACACTGAAGCTTTCTTT
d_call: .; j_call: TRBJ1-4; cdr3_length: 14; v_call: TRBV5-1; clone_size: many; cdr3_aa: CASSLHADNEKLFF; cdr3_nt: TGCGCCAGCAGCTTGCACGCGGATAATGAAAAACTGTTTTTT
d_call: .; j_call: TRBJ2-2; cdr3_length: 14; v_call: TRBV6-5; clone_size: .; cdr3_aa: CASSYRDGTGELFF; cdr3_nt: TGTGCCAGCAGTTACCGGGACGGCACCGGGGAGCTGTTTTTT
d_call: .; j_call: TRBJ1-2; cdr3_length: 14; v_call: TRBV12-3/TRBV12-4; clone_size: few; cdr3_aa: CASSRRGGENGYTF; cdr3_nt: TGTGCCAGCAGTCGGCGTGGAGGGGAGAATGGCTACACCTTC
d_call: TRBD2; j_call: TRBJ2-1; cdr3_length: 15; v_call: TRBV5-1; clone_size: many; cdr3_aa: CASSQSGGAGNEQFF; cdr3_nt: TGCGCCAGCAGCCAGAGCGGGGGGGCAGGAAATGAGCAGTTCTTC
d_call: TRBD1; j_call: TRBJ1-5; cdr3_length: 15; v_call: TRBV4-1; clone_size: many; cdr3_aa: CASSKTGDINQPQHF; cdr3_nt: TGCGCCAGCAGCAAAACAGGGGATATCAATCAGCCCCAGCATTTT
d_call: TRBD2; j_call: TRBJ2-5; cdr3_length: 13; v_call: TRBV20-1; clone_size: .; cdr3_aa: CRARGLAEETQYF; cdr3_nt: TGCAGGGCCAGAGGACTAGCGGAAGAGACCCAGTACTTC
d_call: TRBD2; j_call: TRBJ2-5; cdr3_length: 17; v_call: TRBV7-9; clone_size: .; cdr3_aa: CASSLRVTSVGPETQYF; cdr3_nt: TGTGCCAGCAGCTTGCGAGTGACTAGCGTTGGCCCAGAGACCCAGTACTTC
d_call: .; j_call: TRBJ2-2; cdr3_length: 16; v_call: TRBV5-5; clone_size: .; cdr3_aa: CASSLVVVLNTGELFF; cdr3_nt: TGTGCCAGCAGCTTGGTCGTGGTTCTTAACACCGGGGAGCTGTTTTTT
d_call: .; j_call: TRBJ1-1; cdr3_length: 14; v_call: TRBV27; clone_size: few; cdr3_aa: CASSLRGINTEAFF; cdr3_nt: TGTGCCAGCAGTTTAAGGGGTATAAACACTGAAGCTTTCTTT
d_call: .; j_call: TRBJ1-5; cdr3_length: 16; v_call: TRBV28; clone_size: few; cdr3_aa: CASSLRALYSNQPQHF; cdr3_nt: TGTGCCAGCAGTTTACGGGCCCTCTATAGCAATCAGCCCCAGCATTTT
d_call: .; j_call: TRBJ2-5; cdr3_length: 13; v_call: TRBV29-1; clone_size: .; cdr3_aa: CSVEGGHQETQYF; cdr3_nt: TGCAGCGTCGAGGGGGGCCACCAAGAGACCCAGTACTTC
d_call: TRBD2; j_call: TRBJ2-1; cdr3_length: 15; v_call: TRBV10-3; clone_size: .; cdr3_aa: CAISWTSGNPSEQFF; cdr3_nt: TGTGCCATCAGCTGGACTAGCGGGAACCCCAGTGAGCAGTTCTTC
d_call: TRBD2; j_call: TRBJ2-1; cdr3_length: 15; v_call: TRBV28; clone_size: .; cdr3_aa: CASSFRTSFYNEQFF; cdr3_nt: TGTGCCAGCAGTTTCAGGACTAGCTTCTACAATGAGCAGTTCTTC
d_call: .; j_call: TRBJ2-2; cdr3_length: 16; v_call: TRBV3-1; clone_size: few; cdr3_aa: CASSQLGWGVPGELFF; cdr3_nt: TGTGCCAGCAGCCAACTTGGGTGGGGGGTCCCCGGGGAGCTGTTTTTT
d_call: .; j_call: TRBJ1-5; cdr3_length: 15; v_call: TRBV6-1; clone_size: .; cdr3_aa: CASSHGGHSFQPQHF; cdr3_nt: TGTGCCAGCAGCCACGGGGGACATTCATTCCAGCCCCAGCATTTT